This entry features one T cell receptor beta chain sequence. The specificity of this receptor is unknown. No per-base quality is available; no much larger clone lies one base away. To prepare the library, the immunoSEQ multiplex PCR assay was applied. Sourced from immuneACCESS, this table was stored by TCRdb with only in-frame sequences that have V and J called. A share of the clones is absent; for the studies checked, an unresolved V gene accounts for under half, and the remainder has no known explanation. The sample profile shows around 91,000 clones; approximately 86% of them were found once. In total, the top ten clones hold 4% to 6% of the sample. CDR1 and CDR2 (SGDLS, YYNGEE) derive from the germline V gene. Trimming costs V 0 bases and J 6 bases, and their ends lie 14 bases apart. From the cysteine through the phenylalanine, the CDR3 covers 15 amino acids. CDR3 DNA only is kept here, 45 bases in frame from base 1.

This entry is derived from a study of radiotherapy plus CTLA-4 blockade in lung cancer (dated by TCRdb to 2016 to 2019). For the study in its entirety: Among the enrolled patients, about 19% had an objective response, and 31% reached disease control.

Findings and caveats that apply to the study as a whole: The strongest predictors of response were reported to be early dynamic shifts in blood T cell clones along with a rise in serum interferon-beta following radiation. After treatment with radiotherapy and ipilimumab, TCR clones that originated in tumors expanded in peripheral blood.

The study tested focal radiation therapy combined with CTLA-4 blockade (ipilimumab) in patients with chemo-refractory metastatic non-small-cell lung cancer. This sequence uses TRBV9 and TRBJ2-3; TRBD1 is possibly the D segment (5 matching bases). This TCR came from a human donor with non-small cell lung cancer that progressed on radiotherapy plus ipilimumab. Material: peripheral blood, obtained from a patient treated with radiotherapy plus ipilimumab. CDR3 loop: CASSVEGRESDTQYF. The nucleotide sequence is given as TGTGCCAGCAGCGTAGAGGGCAGGGAATCGGATACGCAGTATTTT. With all but the CDR3 taken from the reference TRBV9 and TRBJ2-3 genes, the full variable domain is: DSGVTQTPKHLITATGQRVTLRCSPRSGDLSVYWYQQSLDQGLQFLIQYYNGEERAKGNILERFSAQQFPDLHSELNLSSLELGDSALYFCASSVEGRESDTQYFGPGTRLTVL.